Below are 8 T cell receptor beta chains sequenced from a single sample in a study of blood T cell repertoires in COVID-19. Some clones are missing from TCRdb's copy, which holds only in-frame ones; the method was immunoSEQ multiplex PCR. The sample shows more than 250,000 clones, about four fifths of them seen only once. The specimen sequenced was peripheral blood. The receptors stem from a woman aged 50 to 65 with acute or convalescent COVID-19.

This rearrangement joins TRBV7-9 to TRBJ2-3, with 11 nucleotides matching TRBD2. V trimming: 10 bases; J trimming: 2 bases; junction bases outside the gene matches: 8. Germline CDR1 reads SEHNR; CDR2 reads FQNEAQ (reference sequence). The CDR3 extends over 15 amino acids. The CDR3 DNA is TGTGCCACCCCAGTAGCGGGAGGGCCCACAGATACGCAGTATTTT. Protein sequence: CATPVAGGPTDTQYF.

The rearrangement joins TRBV2 to TRBJ2-2, with D tentatively TRBD1 (6 bases). CDR1 is SNHLY and CDR2 is FYNNEI in the germline V gene. Between the trimmed V and J ends, which lost 6 bases and 7 bases, there was a span of 12 bases. This CDR3 is built from 13 residues. This CDR3 reads CASSDGQLGELFF. The CDR3 nucleotides are TGTGCCAGCAGCGACGGACAGCTCGGGGAGCTGTTTTTT.

The V gene is TRBV10-3, the J gene TRBJ1-1; 7 nucleotides agree with TRBD1. Germline V gene lookup returns CDR1 ENHRY and CDR2 SYGVKD. CDR3 length: 10 amino acids. V shed 8 bases, J shed 8 bases, and the junction held 2 bases outside the gene matches. The CDR3 sequence is CAIGTDEAFF. In DNA form, the CDR3 reads TGTGCCATCGGGACAGACGAAGCTTTCTTT.

The V call is TRBV5-4, the J call TRBJ1-4; D remains unclear. The CDR3 covers 16 residues. V lost 3 bases and J lost 0, with 12 bases in between. Germline-derived CDR1 and CDR2 are SGHNT and YYREEE (reference sequence). The CDR3 sequence: CASSYPDGTTNEKLFF. The CDR3 coding sequence is TGTGCCAGCAGCTACCCAGACGGGACAACTAATGAAAAACTGTTTTTT.

The gene calls are TRBV18 and TRBJ2-7, with D perhaps matching TRBD1 (6 bases). CDR3 length: 15 residues. Germline CDR1 KGHSH, CDR2 LQKENI. Trimming pared 0 bases from V and 2 bases from J, leaving 11 bases between. The CDR3 is CASSPPGHGTYEQYF. CDR3 in DNA: TGTGCCAGCTCACCACCGGGACATGGGACCTACGAGCAGTACTTC.

The chain has TRBV5-4 and TRBJ1-1, with 9 bases matching TRBD1. Germline assignment: CDR1 SGHNT and CDR2 YYREEE (reference sequence). V dropped 4 bases and J dropped 2; count of bases not matched to a gene: 12. The CDR3 is 17 residues long. CDR3 loop: CASSRDRDSLVNTEAFF. CDR3 nucleotides: TGTGCCAGCAGCCGGGACAGGGACAGTTTGGTCAACACTGAAGCTTTCTTT. The full variable domain, its missing parts supplied by reference TRBV5-4 and TRBJ1-1, is ETGVTQSPTHLIKTRGQQVTLRCSSQSGHNTVSWYQQALGQGPQFIFQYYREEENGRGNFPPRFSGLQFPNYSSELNVNALELDDSALYLCASSRDRDSLVNTEAFFGQGTRLTVV.

The chain combines TRBV20-1 with TRBJ1-3, with D unclear. Germline V gene data show CDR1 as DFQATT and CDR2 as SNEGSKA (reference sequence). The CDR3 is 13 amino acids. Trimming cost V 3 bases and J 0 bases, with 6 bases left between them. The CDR3 DNA is TGCAGTGCTAGTAATAGCTCTGGAAACACCATATATTTT. Its translation: CSASNSSGNTIYF.

The chain links TRBV27 to TRBJ1-4, with 8 bases matching TRBD1. Germline assignment: CDR1 MNHEY and CDR2 SMNVEV (reference sequence). The CDR3 loop spans 14 amino acids. Germline trimming cut 10 bases from V and 8 bases from J; bases unmatched to any gene: 12. The CDR3 DNA sequence: TGTGCCACCCGTCCCCAGGGGGCGGAGGAAAAACTGTTTTTT. Its protein is CATRPQGAEEKLFF.